This T cell receptor beta chain was sequenced for a study of shared clonotypes between healthy human individuals. Produced via immunoSEQ multiplex PCR; TCRdb's table is partial and in-frame only. The sample includes around 2,000,000 clones, 85% to 95% seen only once; the top ten take 0.1% to 0.15%. V dropped 4 bases and J dropped 4; count of bases not matched to a gene: 4. CDR3 size: 15 residues. Per germline, CDR1 SGHAT and CDR2 FQNNGV. Both subsets, CD45RA+ naive and CD45RA-negative memory, were split from the CD4+ cells. Notes on this clone: Its specificity is not known.

Points from the study as a whole: Investigators expected sequencing depth to affect clonotype sharing among donors.

The receptor was derived from a man younger than 30 in good health. The material sequenced was naive CD4+ T cells sorted from blood. Subset defined: CD45RA+ positively selected. The chain is built from TRBV11-2 and TRBJ2-3, with 11 bases aligning to TRBD2. The CDR3 region has the DNA TGTGCCAGCAGCTACGCTAGCGGGAGGTCAGATACGCAGTATTTT. This gives the protein CASSYASGRSDTQYF.